The sequence of this T cell receptor beta chain was determined in a study of immune cell composition in non-small cell lung cancer. The V gene's germline CDR1 is SGDLS and CDR2 YYNGEE. The CDR3 loop spans 16 amino acids. The trim removed 4 bases at V and 1 base at J, leaving 7 bases unmatched. This clone was seen a single time. Normal lung was taken at the farthest possible site, at least 3 cm from tumour. Profiled with immunoSEQ multiplex PCR; TCRdb holds only in-frame clones, not every one. The sample lists roughly 730 clones, 70% to 90% seen once, with approximately 12% in the top ten. V usage is TRBV9 and J usage is TRBJ2-5; TRBD2 agrees at 10 bases. This TCR was recovered from a human donor with non-small cell lung cancer. Material for sequencing was non-adjacent lung tissue. The CDR3 DNA sequence: TGTGCCAGCAGCCCCCCTAGCGGGGGCCTCCAAGAGACCCAGTACTTC. Translating it yields CASSPPSGGLQETQYF.